These 14 T cell receptor beta chains came from one sample sequenced in a study of metastatic and nonmetastatic thyroid tumors. Thyroid surgery was performed in patients who had received no treatment beforehand. TCRdb re-analyzed the PCR reads using MiXCR. This sample has 7,500 to 8,000 clones; approximately 30% occur once, and the top ten carry around 43%. Source material: tumor tissue. Receptors originate from a male donor with papillary thyroid cancer or a benign thyroid nodule (not recorded which). Some clones in this sample may be carry-over from other donors' samples.

Within the sample, this clone is medium-sized. The chain employs TRBV7-8 and TRBJ1-5; D is unresolved. Trimming took off 4 bases at V and 4 bases at J, with 11 bases between the two ends. The CDR3 sequence is 14 residues long. CDR1 is SGHVS, CDR2 FQNEAQ, per germline. Written as DNA, the CDR3 is TGTGCCAGCAGCTCAAATACGGGGAATCAGCCCCAGCATTTT. As protein: CASSSNTGNQPQHF.

This clone is medium-sized. The rearrangement joins TRBV7-2 to TRBJ2-3; TRBD1 might be the D (5 bases). The CDR3 extends over 14 amino acids. From germline, CDR1 is SGHTA and CDR2 FQGNSA. V lost 1 base, J lost 4 bases, and 9 bases lay in between. The CDR3, as DNA: TGTGCCAGCAGCTTAGATCAGGGCGCAGATACGCAGTATTTT. Residues: CASSLDQGADTQYF. The variable domain in full, completed from reference TRBV7-2 and TRBJ2-3, reads GAGVSQSPSNKVTEKGKDVELRCDPISGHTALYWYRQSLGQGLEFLIYFQGNSAPDKSGLPSDRFSAERTGGSVSTLTIQRTQQEDSAVYLCASSLDQGADTQYFGPGTRLTVL.

A few counts support this clone. The chain recombines TRBV6-1 with TRBJ1-3; D gene uncertain. The CDR3 covers 16 residues. The germline V gene encodes CDR1 MNHNS and CDR2 SASEGT. Trimming stripped 5 bases from V and 8 bases from J, with 22 bases between. CDR3 DNA: TGTGCCAGCAGTTCCTACCGGGAGGTCGGAAGGCACACCATATATTTT. Protein: CASSSYREVGRHTIYF.

Sample share makes this clone medium-sized. The chain is built from TRBV20-1 and TRBJ2-7, with a weak D call TRBD1 (7 bases). Trimming shortened V by 4 bases and J by 4 bases, and 14 bases separated the two germline ends. From germline, CDR1 is DFQATT and CDR2 SNEGSKA (reference sequence). This CDR3 has 13 residues. The CDR3 reads CSANQGGMYEQYF. CDR3 in DNA: TGCAGTGCTAATCAGGGGGGTATGTACGAGCAGTACTTC.

This sequence joins TRBV10-2 and TRBJ2-7; unclear D gene. CDR1 is WSHSY, CDR2 SAAADI, per germline. V dropped 6 bases and J dropped 3 bases, with 12 bases sitting between them. CDR3 size: 13 residues. CDR3 protein: CASRSPGVYEQYF. Written as DNA, the CDR3 is TGCGCCAGCAGGAGCCCTGGGGTCTACGAGCAGTACTTC.

The rearrangement joins TRBV6-2 or TRBV6-3 to TRBJ2-1; D may be TRBD2 (6 bases). The CDR3 is 14 residues long. Germline V gives CDR1 MNHEY, CDR2 SVGEGT. The germline V and J ends were trimmed by 2 bases and 10 bases, with 15 bases remaining between them. The CDR3 loop is CASSYRGEGGEQFF. The CDR3, as DNA: TGTGCCAGCAGTTACAGGGGCGAAGGAGGGGAGCAGTTCTTC.

The chain has TRBV24-1 and TRBJ2-2; D perhaps matches TRBD1 (6 bases). CDR1 and CDR2 from the germline V gene are KGHDR and SFDVKD. Trimming shortened V by 4 bases and J by 6 bases, and 14 bases separated the two germline ends. The CDR3 is made up of 15 amino acids. CDR3 coding DNA: TGTGCCACCAGTGACCCGAGGGGGATGGCCGGGGAGCTGTTTTTT. Translated, it gives CATSDPRGMAGELFF.

The rearrangement links TRBV19 to TRBJ2-6, with D unresolved. CDR1 and CDR2 from the germline V gene are LNHDA and SQIVND (reference sequence). V gave up 7 bases and J gave up 3 bases, with 7 bases separating them. This CDR3 has 13 residues. CDR3 region: CASTVRGANVLTF. The CDR3 DNA sequence: TGTGCCAGTACGGTCCGTGGGGCCAACGTCCTGACTTTC.

The CDR3 sequence: CASSLRQGRNEQFF. The CDR3 DNA sequence: TGTGCCAGCAGCTTACGACAGGGTAGGAATGAGCAGTTCTTC. The chain is built from TRBV7-9 and TRBJ2-1, with 7 bases lining up with TRBD1. The junction had 5 bases not matched to a gene; V was cut back by 2 bases and J by 7 bases. Germline-derived CDR1 and CDR2 are SEHNR and FQNEAQ (reference sequence). The CDR3 consists of 14 residues.

This clone has at least ten counts. At one end the junction does not follow the germline gene, possibly because of a read error. The CDR3 is CASSPVTGGPF. The CDR3, as DNA: TGTGCCAGCTCACCAGTAACGGGAGGGCCTTTT. The chain carries TRBV18 and TRBJ1-6; D is undetermined. This CDR3 has 11 residues. Germline-derived CDR1 and CDR2 are KGHSH and LQKENI.

By sample fraction, this clone is medium-sized. The rearrangement joins TRBV20-1 to TRBJ2-1; 15 bases are shared with TRBD2. Germline trimming cut 5 bases from V and 10 bases from J; bases unmatched to any gene: 15. CDR1 DFQATT and CDR2 SNEGSKA come from the germline V gene (reference sequence). The CDR3 spans 17 residues. CDR3: CSAPEKPGLAGGWEQFF. The CDR3 DNA reads as TGCAGTGCTCCTGAAAAGCCAGGACTAGCGGGAGGGTGGGAGCAGTTCTTC.

The chain links TRBV7-3 to TRBJ2-7; D ambiguous. Germline V CDR1 and CDR2: SGHTA, FQGTGA. V lost 3 bases, J lost 1 base, and 10 bases lay in between. There are 14 residues in the CDR3. In DNA, the CDR3 is TGTGCCAGCAGCTTCACGGCGGATTCCTACGAGCAGTACTTC. It encodes CASSFTADSYEQYF.

The V gene is TRBV29-1, the J gene TRBJ1-1; no firm D call. Trimming removed 4 bases from V and 0 bases from J, with 6 bases in between. Germline CDR1 SQVTM, CDR2 ANQGSEA. The CDR3 totals 12 residues. The CDR3 spells CSVGLMNTEAFF. CDR3 nucleotide sequence: TGCAGCGTTGGACTGATGAACACTGAAGCTTTCTTT.

This rearrangement joins TRBV4-3 to TRBJ2-6; 8 bases are a match to TRBD1. The CDR3 consists of 18 residues. V lost 2 bases and J lost 1; bases outside the gene matches: 7. Per the germline V gene, CDR1 is LGHNA and CDR2 is YSLEER. The CDR3 reads CASSQTGTGVSGANVLTF. CDR3 bases: TGCGCCAGCAGCCAAACCGGGACAGGAGTTTCTGGGGCCAACGTCCTGACTTTC.